The clone carrying this T cell receptor beta chain was observed a single time. The sample originates from a study of shared clonotypes between healthy human individuals. Overall study context: Per donor, CD8 memory used one plate, CD8 naive used two, CD4 memory used three and CD4 naive used three.

Deep-level settings were used for running the assay. Researchers divided each subset's genomic DNA evenly across several immunoSEQ plates. Profiled with immunoSEQ multiplex PCR; TCRdb holds only in-frame clones, not every one. The sample shows 2,100,000 or so clones, 90% to 97% of them seen only once. Partitioning of CD4+ cells yielded a CD45RA+ naive subset and a CD45RA-negative memory subset. Germline CDR1 ENHRY, CDR2 SYGVKD. The ends were cut back, 0 bases at V and 7 bases at J, with 16 bases in the middle. The CDR3 has 16 residues. The chain couples TRBV10-3 to TRBJ1-5; tentatively, D is TRBD1 (6 bases). The receptor was derived from a man aged 18-30 years in good health. What was sequenced was naive CD4+ T cells sorted from blood. Subset here: CD45RA+ positively selected. The CDR3 here is CAISESPGDIGQPQHF. The CDR3 nucleotides are TGTGCCATCAGTGAGTCCCCGGGGGACATAGGCCAGCCCCAGCATTTT.